This passage covers 12 T cell receptor beta chains from one sample sequenced in a study of Tregs in tolerant kidney transplant recipients. Recipients received nonmyeloablative bone marrow transplants from related graft donors, with transient mixed chimerism. Libraries were prepared by immunoSEQ multiplex PCR; TCRdb keeps only in-frame clonotypes and omits some of them. This table holds about 50,000 clones, approximately 89% found once. This sample comprised CD8+ T cells from blood (PBMCs), obtained 12 months after the transplant. Receptors were obtained from a human patient who received a combined kidney and bone marrow transplant. Some T cells may be transferred from the graft donor.

The chain joins TRBV12-5 to TRBJ2-3, with TRBD2 matching over 11 bases. The CDR3 is 17 residues long. Germline V CDR1 and CDR2: LGHNT, FRNRAP. J lost 3 bases, V lost 2 bases, and 7 bases had no gene match. CDR3 amino acids: CASGLTSGSIGTDTQYF. CDR3 in DNA: TGTGCTAGTGGTTTGACTAGCGGGAGTATTGGGACAGATACGCAGTATTTT.

Notes on this clone: In the same sample, other DNA sequences code for this CDR3. The chain couples TRBV7-9 to TRBJ2-3; D is unclear. Per germline, CDR1 SEHNR and CDR2 FQNEAQ (reference sequence). Trimming removed 7 bases from V and 2 bases from J, with 4 bases in between. This CDR3 is built from 11 residues. The CDR3 nucleotides read TGTGCCAGCACTAACACAGATACGCAGTATTTT. Its translation is CASTNTDTQYF.

The chain uses TRBV4-2 and TRBJ1-6, with 7 bases that match TRBD1. Germline V gene lookup returns CDR1 LGHNA and CDR2 YNFKEQ. The CDR3 runs to 14 residues. Trimming cost V 4 bases and J 10 bases; bases outside gene matches: 7. The CDR3 loop is CASSPWDRQSPLHF. In nucleotides, the CDR3 is TGTGCCAGCAGCCCCTGGGACAGACAATCACCCCTCCACTTT.

The chain links TRBV9 to TRBJ2-1, with 7 bases lining up with TRBD2. The CDR3 runs 15 residues. Germline V gene lookup returns CDR1 SGDLS and CDR2 YYNGEE. J was trimmed by 6 bases and V by 3 bases; bases with no gene match: 9. This CDR3 is CASSAPTGTINEQFF. The CDR3 nucleotides are TGTGCCAGCAGCGCCCCCACCGGGACTATCAATGAGCAGTTCTTC.

The chain employs TRBV7-2 and TRBJ2-7, with TRBD2 as a possible D gene (5 bases). Germline CDR1 reads SGHTA; CDR2 reads FQGNSA. The V end was cut by 3 bases, the J end by 0 bases, with 12 bases between. This CDR3 has 15 residues. CDR3 sequence: CASSFLTGSSYEQYF. Here the CDR3 DNA reads TGTGCCAGCAGCTTCTTGACGGGGTCCTCCTACGAGCAGTACTTC.

On this clone: One junction end does not reproduce the germline sequence, and a read error may be involved. V usage is TRBV7-3 and J usage is TRBJ2-5; the match to TRBD1 covers 7 bases. The germline CDR1 and CDR2 sequences are SGHTA and FQGTGA. The CDR3 length is 16 residues. CDR3 nucleotides: TGTGCCGGCAGCTTAGTTGGGTCAGGGGGAATGGAGACCCAGTACTTC. Its protein is CAGSLVGSGGMETQYF.

This chain uses TRBV10-3 with TRBJ2-5, with 7 positions matching TRBD1. The CDR3 length is 14 residues. Looked up from germline, CDR1 is ENHRY and CDR2 is SYGVKD. The ends lost 3 bases at V and 3 bases at J; junction bases unmatched: 4. CDR3 amino acids: CAISDPDREETQYF. DNA of the CDR3: TGTGCCATCAGTGATCCCGACAGGGAAGAGACCCAGTACTTC.

The chain carries TRBV19 and TRBJ2-5, with 8 positions matching TRBD1. With the DNA end fitting TRBJ2-7 better, the J assignment may be wrong. Germline CDR1 LNHDA, CDR2 SQIVND (reference sequence). This CDR3 has 16 amino acids. This CDR3 is CASSIASGGEGYEQYF. As DNA, the CDR3 is TGTGCCAGTAGTATAGCATCAGGGGGCGAGGGATACGAGCAGTACTTC.

This clone has a single count. In the same sample, other DNA sequences code for this CDR3. The rearrangement links TRBV28 to TRBJ1-6; tentative D call: TRBD1 (5 bases). Trimming cost V 6 bases and J 3 bases, with 12 bases left between them. The CDR3 sequence is 15 residues long. Germline lookup yields CDR1 MDHEN and CDR2 SYDVKM. CDR3 protein: CASRSEGHYNSPLHF. The CDR3 DNA sequence: TGTGCCAGCAGATCCGAAGGACACTATAATTCACCCCTCCACTTT.

V and J are TRBV19 and TRBJ1-2, with D uncertain. V was trimmed by 2 bases and J by 6 bases, leaving 4 bases between them. CDR1 is LNHDA and CDR2 is SQIVND in the germline V gene (reference sequence). The CDR3 is made up of 11 amino acids. The DNA for the CDR3 is TGTGCCAGTAGTATATGGCATGGCTACACCTTC. Protein sequence: CASSIWHGYTF. The full variable domain, in which reference TRBV19 and TRBJ1-2 provide the parts outside the CDR3, is DGGITQSPKYLFRKEGQNVTLSCEQNLNHDAMYWYRQDPGQGLRLIYYSQIVNDFQKGDIAEGYSVSREKKESFPLTVTSAQKNPTAFYLCASSIWHGYTFGSGTRLTVV.

On this clone itself: Other DNA sequences in this specimen translate into the identical CDR3. The CDR3 DNA reads TGTGCCAGCAGCGTAGCTACAGGAGGGGCAGGTAAGGCCTCTAATTCACCCCTCCACTTT. Translated: CASSVATGGAGKASNSPLHF. The chain couples TRBV9 to TRBJ1-6; TRBD1 is a possible D gene (5 bases). V was trimmed by 0 bases and J by 6 bases, leaving 25 bases between them. Germline V CDR1 and CDR2: SGDLS, YYNGEE. The CDR3 is 20 residues long.

This chain uses TRBV7-9 with TRBJ2-2; maybe TRBD2 (5 bases). CDR1 and CDR2 from the germline V gene are SEHNR and FQNEAQ (reference sequence). V was trimmed by 3 bases and J by 6 bases, leaving 11 bases between them. The CDR3 has 14 residues. As DNA, the CDR3 is TGTGCCAGCAGCTTTGGACTCCTCCCCGGGGAGCTGTTTTTT. This encodes CASSFGLLPGELFF.